The source of this T cell receptor (beta chain) is a study of cytomegalovirus exposure and HLA in healthy donors. Study in general: A later analysis reported the 130 or so validation repertoires used the same platform as the approximately 670 first-cohort repertoires.

Libraries were prepared by immunoSEQ multiplex PCR; TCRdb keeps only in-frame clonotypes and omits some of them. The sample comprises about 170,000 clones, approximately 96% of which are singletons, and 0.89% rests with the top ten. This CDR3 is built from 14 residues. V gave up 6 bases and J gave up 1 base, with 12 bases separating them. The germline CDR1 and CDR2 sequences are SNHLY and FYNNEI. Study-level points and caveats: The study flagged fewer than 200 TCR beta chains as cytomegalovirus-associated. Rare TCR sequences predominated, though certain public TCRs were found in many donors. In a later analysis, first-cohort TCR clusters were found to tend to co-occur in the 130 or so validation repertoires.

A note on this clone: No antigen is known for it.

Sequencing was done on a sample of PBMCs. The chain couples TRBV2 to TRBJ1-1; no clear D. This clonotype originated in a young woman in good health and CMV-seronegative. CDR3 residues: CASRVGERNTEAFF. Here the CDR3 DNA reads TGTGCCAGCAGGGTCGGGGAAAGGAACACTGAAGCTTTCTTT. Supplemented by reference TRBV2 and TRBJ1-1, the full variable domain reads EPEVTQTPSHQVTQMGQEVILRCVPISNHLYFYWYRQILGQKVEFLVSFYNNEISEKSEIFDDQFSVERPDGSNFTLKIRSTKLEDSAMYFCASRVGERNTEAFFGQGTRLTVV.